The 4 T cell receptor beta chains below come from one sample, sequenced in a study of immune cell composition in non-small cell lung cancer. The protocol was immunoSEQ multiplex PCR, while the TCRdb copy is restricted to in-frame clones and leaves out a portion. The sample yields over 2,000 clones, roughly three quarters seen once. Sequenced material: lung tumor tissue. These receptors were collected from a human donor with non-small cell lung cancer.

V is TRBV5-1 and J is TRBJ2-1, with D unclear. Trimming shortened V by 1 base and J by 4 bases, and 9 bases separated the two germline ends. Germline lookup yields CDR1 SGHRS and CDR2 YFSETQ. This CDR3 spans 14 amino acids. This CDR3 reads CASSLLMSYNEQFF. The CDR3 coding sequence is TGCGCCAGCAGCTTGCTTATGTCTTACAATGAGCAGTTCTTC. Full variable domain (rest looked up from reference TRBV5-1 and TRBJ2-1): KAGVTQTPRYLIKTRGQQVTLSCSPISGHRSVSWYQQTPGQGLQFLFEYFSETQRNKGNFPGRFSGRQFSNSRSEMNVSTLELGDSALYLCASSLLMSYNEQFFGPGTRLTVL.

The chain employs TRBV5-1 and TRBJ2-5, with 14 positions matching TRBD2. Per germline, CDR1 SGHRS and CDR2 YFSETQ. The length of the CDR3 is 16 residues. V dropped 4 bases and J dropped 4; count of bases not matched to a gene: 6. The CDR3 DNA sequence: TGCGCCAGCAGCGGCGGGACTAGCGGGAGAGGAGAGACCCAGTACTTC. Protein sequence: CASSGGTSGRGETQYF.

The chain carries TRBV7-2 and TRBJ2-1; 8 nucleotides match TRBD2. The ends lost 5 bases at V and 2 bases at J; junction bases unmatched: 5. There are 15 residues in the CDR3. The germline V gene encodes CDR1 SGHTA and CDR2 FQGNSA. The CDR3 reads CASSPLAVAYNEQFF. CDR3 bases: TGTGCCAGCAGCCCACTAGCGGTCGCCTACAATGAGCAGTTCTTC.

The CDR3 sequence: CASSMGQSVSGYTF. The CDR3 coding sequence is TGTGCCAGTAGTATGGGCCAGTCCGTATCTGGCTACACCTTC. The genes are TRBV19 and TRBJ1-2; the D is unclear. V lost 3 bases and J 7 bases, leaving 15 bases between the germline ends. CDR1 is LNHDA, CDR2 SQIVND, per germline (reference sequence). CDR3 size: 14 residues. Full variable domain (remainder filled in from reference TRBV19 and TRBJ1-2): DGGITQSPKYLFRKEGQNVTLSCEQNLNHDAMYWYRQDPGQGLRLIYYSQIVNDFQKGDIAEGYSVSREKKESFPLTVTSAQKNPTAFYLCASSMGQSVSGYTFGSGTRLTVV.